The next 8 T cell receptor beta chains were all read from a single sample in a study of blood T cells in healthy people across ages. The second PCR ran about 6 to 11 cycles with a sample-barcoded 5' primer and J-beta primers. TCRdb called the 5' RACE reads again in MiXCR, with one record for every CDR3 protein. The sample lists around 1.7 million distinct CDR3 sequences; 28% were seen once. Sample: blood. Source of these receptors: a woman aged 30 to 39 in good health.

This clonotype has a handful of counts. The V and J genes are TRBV29-1 and TRBJ2-2; no definite D call. Germline-derived CDR1 and CDR2 are SQVTM and ANQGSEA. V was cut by 1 base and J by 2 bases, with 11 bases left in between. The CDR3 runs 15 residues. The CDR3 nucleotides are TGCAGCGTTGAAGGGCTAGAAGAAAACACCGGGGAGCTGTTTTTT. It codes for CSVEGLEENTGELFF.

This clonotype was seen a few times. The chain uses TRBV20-1 and TRBJ2-3, with D perhaps TRBD1 (6 bases). The CDR3 is 17 amino acids. With 1 base removed from V and 0 bases from J, the gap between germline ends came to 17 bases. The germline V gene encodes CDR1 DFQATT and CDR2 SNEGSKA (reference sequence). The CDR3 DNA reads as TGCAGTGCTAGAGGTCCACAGGGCCTCCCTAGCACAGATACGCAGTATTTT. Residues: CSARGPQGLPSTDTQYF.

This clonotype was found a few times. The CDR3 protein is CASSQAPGLDTQYF. In nucleotides, the CDR3 is TGCGCCAGCAGCCAAGCGCCCGGATTAGATACGCAGTATTTT. The chain recombines TRBV4-3 with TRBJ2-3; no clear D. The CDR3 runs to 14 residues. Germline CDR1 LGHNA, CDR2 YSLEER. Deletions cut 1 base from V and 5 bases from J, with 10 bases between.

This clonotype has more than one count but fewer than ten. The V gene is TRBV19, the J gene TRBJ1-2; TRBD1 agrees at 10 bases. The V gene's germline CDR1 is LNHDA and CDR2 SQIVND (reference sequence). CDR3 length: 15 amino acids. After removal of 3 bases from V and 3 bases from J, the junction contained 4 bases not matched to a gene. CDR3: CASSIAGTGDYGYTF. The CDR3 DNA reads as TGTGCCAGTAGTATCGCGGGGACAGGGGACTATGGCTACACCTTC. The full variable domain, completed using reference TRBV19 and TRBJ1-2, is DGGITQSPKYLFRKEGQNVTLSCEQNLNHDAMYWYRQDPGQGLRLIYYSQIVNDFQKGDIAEGYSVSREKKESFPLTVTSAQKNPTAFYLCASSIAGTGDYGYTFGSGTRLTVV.

V usage is TRBV5-1 and J usage is TRBJ2-5; TRBD2 agrees at 10 bases. Germline lookup yields CDR1 SGHRS and CDR2 YFSETQ. Losses at the gene ends were 0 bases for V and 4 bases for J; bases not matched to a gene: 12. The CDR3 consists of 18 residues. CDR3 coding DNA: TGCGCCAGCAGCTTGGTTTCTAGCGGGGGTCTCGAGGGAGAGACCCAGTACTTC. It codes for CASSLVSSGGLEGETQYF.

The chain is built from TRBV5-1 and TRBJ2-2; 7 bases fit TRBD1. This CDR3 is 16 amino acids long. Germline CDR1 SGHRS, CDR2 YFSETQ. Trimming cost V 0 bases and J 4 bases; bases outside gene matches: 6. The CDR3 here is CASSLGDRVATGELFF. In DNA form, the CDR3 reads TGCGCCAGCAGCTTGGGGGACAGAGTTGCCACCGGGGAGCTGTTTTTT.

The chain recombines TRBV6-2 or TRBV6-3 with TRBJ1-1; no clear D. V gave up 4 bases and J gave up 4 bases, with 10 bases separating them. In germline, CDR1 is MNHEY, CDR2 SVGEGT. This CDR3 has 13 amino acids. CDR3 sequence reads: CASSSSVGTEAFF. The CDR3 DNA sequence: TGTGCCAGCAGTTCCTCCGTGGGCACTGAAGCTTTCTTT.

The chain carries TRBV7-2 and TRBJ1-1; 10 nucleotides line up with TRBD1. J was trimmed by 2 bases and V by 3 bases; bases with no gene match: 9. CDR1 and CDR2 (germline): SGHTA, FQGNSA. The CDR3 totals 17 residues. CDR3 residues: CASSFLGQGFLNTEAFF. CDR3 DNA sequence: TGTGCCAGCAGCTTTCTGGGACAGGGGTTCCTTAACACTGAAGCTTTCTTT.